A selection of T cell receptor beta chains follows, all from one sample in a study of post-analysis software for immune sequencing data. TCRdb used MiXCR to reprocess the PCR reads, holding one entry per CDR3 protein. The profile shows 250,000 to 300,000 distinct CDR3 sequences, around 34% of them singletons. Sequenced: blood. These TCRs come from a girl between 5 and 17 years old with multiple sclerosis. The CDR3 runs from the conserved cysteine through the conserved F or W. Each record gives: clone size, J gene, D gene, V gene, CDR3 DNA, CDR3 protein. D genes are given only for firm matches. Clone sizes are given selectively: once, few, many, or a class where the clone is expanded.

. TRBJ2-1 . TRBV14 TGTGCCAGCAGCCATGGTATGACGAGACCTGACAATGAGCAGTTCTTC CASSHGMTRPDNEQFF
many TRBJ2-7 . TRBV20-1 TGCAGTGCTAGGGTTGGTAGCGGCTACGAGCAGTACTTC CSARVGSGYEQYF
few TRBJ2-2 TRBD2 TRBV10-1 TGCGCCAGCAGTGACGGACTAGCGGCGAACACCGGGGAGCTGTTTTTT CASSDGLAANTGELFF
many TRBJ2-3 . TRBV3-1 TGTGCCAGCAGCCAAGATCTTGCAGATACGCAGTATTTT CASSQDLADTQYF
. TRBJ1-5 . TRBV29-1 TGCAGCGTTACGGGACAAGGAAATCAGCCCCAGCATTTT CSVTGQGNQPQHF
many TRBJ2-3 . TRBV29-1 TGCAGCGTTGTGCTGTTCCCTAGCACAGATACGCAGTATTTT CSVVLFPSTDTQYF
. TRBJ1-3 . TRBV7-8 TGTGCCAGCAGCTTCTTATCTGGAAACACCATATATTTT CASSFLSGNTIYF
. TRBJ2-1 . TRBV20-1 TGCGGGGGGGGCCTGCCGCCCAATGAGCAGTTCTTC CGGGLPPNEQFF
. TRBJ2-5 TRBD2 TRBV9 TGTGCCAGCAGCTCCAAGACTAGCGGGTACTCCCCATTCCAGACCCAGTACTTC CASSSKTSGYSPFQTQYF
. TRBJ2-5 . TRBV5-1 TGCGCCAGCCGGCTTGGGCTAGTAAGGGGGAAAGAGACCCAGTACTTC CASRLGLVRGKETQYF
many TRBJ2-6 TRBD2 TRBV20-1 TGCAGTGCTGGGACTATCTCTGGGGCCAACGTCCTGACTTTC CSAGTISGANVLTF
. TRBJ1-1 . TRBV25-1 TGTGCCAGCAGTGATCGACGCGAGGGTTCCACTGAAGCTTTCTTT CASSDRREGSTEAFF
. TRBJ2-3 . TRBV10-3 TGTGCCATCAGTGATGTCGGAGGCACAGATACGCAGTATTTT CAISDVGGTDTQYF
few TRBJ2-1 TRBD1 TRBV4-2 TGTGCCAGCAGCCAAGAGCTAATAGGACAGGGGCCCGGGAATTGGCAGTTCTTC CASSQELIGQGPGNWQFF
few TRBJ1-1 . TRBV3-1 TGTGCCAGCAGCCAGCAGGGTCTCGACACTGAAGCTTTCTTT CASSQQGLDTEAFF
many TRBJ2-5 TRBD2 TRBV7-2 TGTGCCAGCAGCTTAGCTAGCGGGGAGACCCAGTACTTC CASSLASGETQYF
. TRBJ2-5 TRBD2 TRBV4-2 TGTGCCAGCAGCCAAGAGGGCCCGGGGGGTGGGGAGACCCAGTACTTC CASSQEGPGGGETQYF
few TRBJ2-3 . TRBV7-9 TGTGCCAGCAGCTTCTCGGGCGGGGACACAGATACGCAGTATTTT CASSFSGGDTDTQYF
. TRBJ2-5 . TRBV18 TGTGCCAGCTCACGCTTAGCTGGGGAGGAGGAGACCCAGTACTTC CASSRLAGEEETQYF
many TRBJ2-1 . TRBV9 TGTGCCAGCAGCCCATACGCTAGTTATGAGCAGTTCTTC CASSPYASYEQFF
few TRBJ2-5 TRBD2 TRBV7-2 TGTGCCAGCAGCTTAAATGGGCTAGCGGCGAACCAAGAGACCCAGTACTTC CASSLNGLAANQETQYF
few TRBJ1-1 . TRBV5-1 TGCGCCAGCAGCTCCACGGCGGTCACTGAAGCTTTCTTT CASSSTAVTEAFF
. TRBJ2-4 TRBD2 TRBV4-3 TGCGCCAGCAGCCGTGAAGCGGGACTAGCCAAAGACATTCAGTACTTC CASSREAGLAKDIQYF
few TRBJ1-2 TRBD1 TRBV5-5 TGTGCCAGCAGCCCGGAGATGGACAGGGTCGACTATGGCTACACCTTC CASSPEMDRVDYGYTF